These 19 T cell receptor beta chains originate from one sample sequenced in a study of T cell responses to AZD1222 COVID-19 vaccine. Clones were sequenced by immunoSEQ multiplex PCR, and TCRdb holds only the in-frame ones, with some missing. The sample consists of 150,000 to 200,000 clones, more than 75% of them appearing once. Here the sequenced sample was peripheral blood, taken 28 days after the second AZD1222 dose. All receptors come from an adult who received the AZD1222 COVID-19 vaccine.

The chain uses TRBV15 and TRBJ1-4; D gene uncertain. Germline assignment: CDR1 LNHNV and CDR2 YYDKDF (reference sequence). This CDR3 is 10 amino acids long. The germline V and J ends were trimmed by 5 bases and 7 bases, with 2 bases remaining between them. The CDR3 region is CATSGEKLFF. The CDR3 DNA reads TGTGCCACCAGCGGTGAAAAACTGTTTTTT.

The genes are TRBV5-1 and TRBJ1-2; TRBD1 might be the D (6 bases). V shed 0 bases and J shed 4 bases, with 10 bases lying between them. Germline CDR1 reads SGHRS; CDR2 reads YFSETQ. CDR3 length: 14 amino acids. The CDR3 nucleotides are TGCGCCAGCAGCTTGGCGGGGGGCGTCTATGGCTACACCTTC. Its protein product is CASSLAGGVYGYTF.

The chain couples TRBV6-6 to TRBJ1-6; possibly TRBD1 for D (6 bases). V dropped 5 bases and J dropped 6 bases, with 11 bases sitting between them. From germline, CDR1 is MNHNY and CDR2 SVGAGI (reference sequence). The CDR3 sequence is 14 residues long. CDR3 DNA sequence: TGTGCCAGCAGTCGGGACACAACTAATTCACCCCTCCACTTT. It yields the protein CASSRDTTNSPLHF.

V is TRBV5-8 and J is TRBJ1-2; D may be TRBD1 (5 bases). V lost 1 base and J lost 4, with 17 bases in between. The CDR3 length is 16 residues. Germline values: CDR1 SGHTS, CDR2 YDEGEE. The CDR3 here is CASSLREFWGTYGYTF. In nucleotides, the CDR3 is TGTGCCAGCAGCTTGCGAGAATTCTGGGGGACCTATGGCTACACCTTC.

J is TRBJ1-2 and V is TRBV11-2; possible D gene TRBD1, 6 bases. The germline CDR1 and CDR2 sequences are SGHAT and FQNNGV. Trimming cost V 6 bases and J 5 bases, with 10 bases left between them. The CDR3 has 12 residues. CDR3 DNA sequence: TGTGCCAGCAGAGGGGGGCTTTATGGCTACACCTTC. The encoded protein is CASRGGLYGYTF.

This chain uses TRBV24-1 with TRBJ1-5; D remains ambiguous. V gave up 1 base and J gave up 3 bases, with 9 bases separating them. Germline lookup yields CDR1 KGHDR and CDR2 SFDVKD. The CDR3 has 15 residues. CDR3 DNA: TGTGCCACCAGTGATTTAAGAACAGACAATCAGCCCCAGCATTTT. Translated: CATSDLRTDNQPQHF.

The rearrangement links TRBV28 to TRBJ1-2; D is unresolved. The CDR3 covers 13 residues. Trimming removed 3 bases at V and 0 bases at J, with 5 bases between. In germline, CDR1 is MDHEN, CDR2 SYDVKM. CDR3 in DNA: TGTGCCAGCAGTTTGACACCTAACTATGGCTACACCTTC. Protein sequence: CASSLTPNYGYTF.

The chain recombines TRBV7-5 with TRBJ1-2; the DNA was not used to check the table's D call, TRBD1. TRBV7-5 is tagged as a pseudogene. This CDR3 region has 15 residues. The CDR3 DNA sequence: TGTGCCAGAAGCTTAGGGACAGGGGGAATAGGTGGCTACACCTTC. It is translated as CARSLGTGGIGGYTF.

The genes are TRBV6-1 and TRBJ1-2, with D possibly TRBD1 on 6 matching bases. V lost 1 base and J 4 bases, leaving 10 bases between the germline ends. The CDR3 consists of 14 residues. The germline V gene has CDR1 MNHNS and CDR2 SASEGT. CDR3 loop: CASSEGGGAYGYTF. The CDR3 DNA follows: TGTGCCAGCAGTGAAGGAGGGGGGGCCTATGGCTACACCTTC.

J is TRBJ2-7 and V is TRBV7-8; 10 positions agree with TRBD1. The ends lost 5 bases at V and 9 bases at J; junction bases unmatched: 13. The V gene's germline CDR1 is SGHVS and CDR2 FQNEAQ. This CDR3 spans 15 amino acids. The CDR3 sequence is CASSPSVGQGSGQYF. The CDR3 nucleotides are TGTGCCAGCAGCCCGAGCGTGGGACAGGGGAGTGGGCAGTACTTC.

The chain joins TRBV2 to TRBJ1-1; D not certain. This CDR3 is 12 amino acids long. V was shortened by 4 bases and J by 4 bases, with 7 bases between the two germline ends. Germline V gene lookup returns CDR1 SNHLY and CDR2 FYNNEI. CDR3 nucleotide sequence: TGTGCCAGCAGTGGAAAAGTCACTGAAGCTTTCTTT. As protein: CASSGKVTEAFF.

This clone has a count of ten or more. The gene calls are TRBV4-2 and TRBJ1-6, with D tentatively TRBD1 (6 bases). Germline CDR1 and CDR2: LGHNA and YNFKEQ. V lost 1 base, J lost 10 bases, and 11 bases lay in between. This CDR3 region has 14 residues. The CDR3 protein is CASSQGQEGSPLHF. In DNA, the CDR3 is TGTGCCAGCAGCCAAGGACAGGAGGGCTCACCCCTCCACTTT.

The DNA of the CDR3 is TGTGCCAGCAGCGTGGGGGGTAACTATGGCTACACCTTC. Its translation: CASSVGGNYGYTF. The chain couples TRBV5-6 to TRBJ1-2; D is possibly TRBD1 (5 bases). This CDR3 has 13 amino acids. CDR1 and CDR2 (germline): SGHDT, YYEEEE. The V end was cut by 4 bases, the J end by 1 base, with 8 bases between.

This clone appeared many times. The V and J genes are TRBV6-4 and TRBJ2-1; 12 bases match TRBD2. The CDR3 loop spans 16 amino acids. CDR1 is MRHNA and CDR2 is SNTAGT in the germline V gene. V shed 2 bases, J shed 8 bases, and the junction held 7 bases outside the gene matches. The CDR3 loop is CASSDTASGGGDEQFF. CDR3 sequence (DNA): TGTGCCAGCAGTGACACCGCTAGCGGGGGGGGCGATGAGCAGTTCTTC.

The CDR3 protein is CSVTGQGALSYEQYF. The CDR3 DNA reads as TGCAGCGTGACGGGACAGGGGGCCTTATCCTACGAGCAGTACTTC. This chain links TRBV29-1 with TRBJ2-7, with 12 positions matching TRBD1. With V trimmed by 6 bases and J by 1 base, 7 bases remained unmatched. CDR3 size: 15 residues. Germline V CDR1 and CDR2: SQVTM, ANQGSEA.

This chain links TRBV7-9 with TRBJ1-2, with D unresolved. There are 14 residues in the CDR3. Germline loops: CDR1 SEHNR, CDR2 FQNEAQ (reference sequence). Trimming left V 5 bases short and J 8 bases short, with 18 bases between. The CDR3 sequence: CASSPEGVPSGYTF. CDR3 coding DNA: TGTGCCAGCAGCCCCGAAGGTGTTCCGAGCGGCTACACCTTC. Using reference TRBV7-9 and TRBJ1-2 for the parts outside the CDR3, the full variable domain is DTGVSQNPRHKITKRGQNVTFRCDPISEHNRLYWYRQTLGQGPEFLTYFQNEAQLEKSRLLSDRFSAERPKGSFSTLEIQRTEQGDSAMYLCASSPEGVPSGYTFGSGTRLTVV.

This chain connects TRBV6-6 to TRBJ1-4; 7 bases map to TRBD1. CDR1 MNHNY and CDR2 SVGAGI come from the germline V gene (reference sequence). CDR3 size: 15 residues. The trim removed 6 bases at V and 0 bases at J, leaving 4 bases unmatched. The CDR3 sequence: CASRRDRSTNEKLFF. As DNA, the CDR3 is TGTGCCAGCAGGCGGGACAGATCAACTAATGAAAAACTGTTTTTT.

The chain is built from TRBV6-5 and TRBJ1-5, with D possibly matching TRBD1 (6 bases). The CDR3 consists of 15 residues. V gave up 6 bases and J gave up 3 bases, with 15 bases separating them. From germline, CDR1 is MNHEY and CDR2 SVGAGI. The CDR3 protein is CASRGKDSHNQPQHF. Written as DNA, the CDR3 is TGTGCCAGCAGGGGGAAGGACAGCCACAATCAGCCCCAGCATTTT.

In this sample, this clone turned up once. This chain joins TRBV7-2 and TRBJ1-1; no clear D. CDR1 and CDR2 (germline): SGHTA, FQGNSA. This CDR3 is 13 amino acids long. Trimming removed 4 bases at V and 10 bases at J, with 16 bases between. The CDR3 loop is CASSSEGRQRAFF. Written as DNA, the CDR3 is TGTGCCAGCAGCTCAGAGGGCCGGCAGAGAGCTTTCTTT.